This T cell receptor (beta chain) is from a study of T-cell memory formation after mild COVID-19 (dated by TCRdb to the early 2020s). Notes on the research overall: TCR sequence clusters from the two donors were largely donor specific. In two donors, T-cell clones that expanded and contracted after mild COVID-19 were followed by sequencing TCRalpha and TCRbeta repertoires longitudinally. Two young, previously healthy adult volunteers made up the cohort, one male and one female.

Worth noting for this clonotype: Its binding antigen is unknown. Base qualities were left out, and no much larger clone turns up one base away.

What the research found in general, with its limitations: Only a couple of mild cases were covered in the study, and larger cohorts including severe cases with pre-infection samples were considered necessary. Whether the second-wave clones peaking on day 37 were SARS-CoV-2 specific was not confirmed. Contracting CD4+ clones appeared mostly in the CM and EM memory subsets, whereas CD8+ clones were enriched in EMRA. Clones contracting from day 15 to 85 had balanced CD4/CD8 phenotypes, while a second wave expanding from day 15 to 37 was biased towards CD4+. Some responding clones were detected in pre-infection memory, suggesting pre-existing cross-reactive memory T cells joined the SARS-CoV-2 response.

Sequencing used an Illumina NovaSeq 6000. cDNA libraries for TCRalpha and TCRbeta were prepared by 5'RACE using constant-segment primers, with sample barcodes and unique molecular identifiers added. Trizol reagent was used to extract RNA from every sample. The libraries were amplified in two PCR steps, and the second step added a second sample barcode and Illumina TruSeq adapters. Sequencing of libraries was performed on an Illumina NovaSeq with 2 x 150 bp paired-end reads. The authors' analysis ran thus. The reads were demultiplexed and collapsed into UMI-guided consensus sequences using migec v1.2.7. Using mixcr v2.1.11, UMI consensuses were aligned to TRA and TRB V and J templates and then assembled into clonotypes. Expanded or contracted clonotypes were those called significant by both edgeR and NoisET, with noise models trained on biological replicates. edgeR calls used a false discovery rate-adjusted p below 0.01 and a log2 fold-change threshold of 1. As an exploratory analysis of dynamics, max-normalized trajectories of the 1000 most abundant clonotypes were examined by PCA with hierarchical clustering. The CD4 or CD8 phenotype of responding clones was assigned using the separately sequenced CD4+ and CD8+ repertoires. Using fastp trimming at Q25 and MiXCR clonotype assembly, TCRdb reanalyzed the public sequencing data and kept in-frame beta chains. Identical CDR3 protein sequences are pooled into one entry, listed with their most common genes and DNA. TCRdb's processing, not the study's, gives the V and J calls here. The sample records roughly 86,000 distinct CDR3 sequences, about an eighth of which are singletons. The top ten clonotypes cover about 28% of the sample.

From its cysteine to its phenylalanine, the CDR3 spans 17 amino acids. The only DNA kept is the CDR3, 51 bases in frame from the first base. V lost 1 base and J lost 5 bases, and the count of bases not matched to a germline gene is 8. The germline V gene (reference sequence) gives CDR1 as SEHNR and CDR2 as FQNEAQ. Ficoll-Paque density gradient centrifugation was used to isolate PBMCs. The clonotype comes from an adult woman who had mild COVID-19 (a few samples of this study predate the infection). The sample titles of this study are shuffled in the database, so cell type and time point are left out; the donor was told from shared clones. The V gene is TRBV7-9 and the J gene is TRBJ2-5, and TRBD2 aligns with 12 junction nucleotides. Sequenced: PBMCs or a T cell subset sorted from them (not recorded which). The CDR3 protein sequence reads: CASSLVASGRAGETQYF. At the DNA level, the sequence is TGTGCCAGCAGCTTAGTGGCTAGCGGGAGGGCCGGGGAGACCCAGTACTTC.